The 17 T cell receptor beta chains below were found in one sample sequenced in a study of shared clonotypes between healthy human individuals. Assay used: immunoSEQ multiplex PCR; TCRdb lists only in-frame clones, some missing. The sample yields about 980,000 clones, approximately 80% seen once. Material: memory CD4+ T cells sorted from blood. Subset defined: CD45RA-negative fraction. Receptors were obtained from a man between 18 and 35 years old in good health.

The chain combines TRBV7-9 with TRBJ1-3; no clear D gene. The CDR3 contains 16 residues. From germline, CDR1 is SEHNR and CDR2 FQNEAQ (reference sequence). Trimming shortened V by 2 bases and J by 3 bases, and 14 bases separated the two germline ends. The CDR3 coding sequence is TGTGCCAGCAGCTTAACGGGTCTCTACCATGGAAACACCATATATTTT. Translation gives CASSLTGLYHGNTIYF.

The chain joins TRBV7-9 to TRBJ2-5; D remains unclear. The CDR3 length is 15 residues. Trimming removed 6 bases from V and 4 bases from J, with 18 bases in between. From germline, CDR1 is SEHNR and CDR2 FQNEAQ (reference sequence). The CDR3 region has the DNA TGTGCCAGCAGTCTTGCTTACGCGGCCGGAGAGACCCAGTACTTC. Protein sequence: CASSLAYAAGETQYF.

J is TRBJ2-2 and V is TRBV27, with 12 bases fitting TRBD1. The CDR3 covers 16 residues. Germline V gene lookup returns CDR1 MNHEY and CDR2 SMNVEV (reference sequence). V lost 5 bases to trimming and J lost 7 bases; unmatched junction nucleotides: 8. DNA for the CDR3: TGTGCCAGCAGTCCCAGAGGGACAGGGGGCGTCGGGGAGCTGTTTTTT. As protein: CASSPRGTGGVGELFF.

This chain uses TRBV10-3 with TRBJ2-1; D perhaps matches TRBD1 (6 bases). The germline gives CDR1 ENHRY, CDR2 SYGVKD. Trimming left V 2 bases short and J 8 bases short, with 16 bases between. The CDR3 is made up of 15 amino acids. Written as DNA, the CDR3 is TGTGCCATCAGTGAGCCTCGGACAGAATTCCATGAGCAGTTCTTC. It codes for CAISEPRTEFHEQFF.

This chain connects TRBV5-1 to TRBJ2-7; D possibly corresponds to TRBD1 (6 bases). The germline V gene has CDR1 SGHRS and CDR2 YFSETQ. Trimming left V 0 bases short and J 2 bases short, with 12 bases between. This CDR3 is 15 amino acids long. CDR3 protein: CASSLAVTGTYEQYF. Written as DNA, the CDR3 is TGCGCCAGCAGCTTGGCCGTTACAGGGACCTACGAGCAGTACTTC. The variable domain in full, with the rest retrieved from reference TRBV5-1 and TRBJ2-7, is KAGVTQTPRYLIKTRGQQVTLSCSPISGHRSVSWYQQTPGQGLQFLFEYFSETQRNKGNFPGRFSGRQFSNSRSEMNVSTLELGDSALYLCASSLAVTGTYEQYFGPGTRLTVT.

This clone was counted many times. The CDR3 DNA follows: TGTGCCAGCAGTTTATTATCCGGAAACACTGAAGCTTTCTTT. It codes for CASSLLSGNTEAFF. The V call is TRBV27, the J call TRBJ1-1; D is undetermined. The CDR3 consists of 14 residues. Germline V gene sequence: CDR1 MNHEY, CDR2 SMNVEV (reference sequence). The germline V and J ends were trimmed by 1 base and 2 bases, with 8 bases remaining between them.

The chain employs TRBV27 and TRBJ1-1; TRBD1 is a possible D gene (5 bases). Germline CDR1 is MNHEY and CDR2 is SMNVEV (reference sequence). This CDR3 contains 13 residues. Trimming stripped 5 bases from V and 13 bases from J, with 20 bases between. The CDR3 is CASSGAGGSGVFF. The CDR3 coding sequence is TGTGCCAGCAGTGGAGCGGGGGGGTCTGGTGTTTTCTTT.

The CDR3 reads CASSLSGTSYNEQFF. The CDR3 coding sequence is TGCGCCAGCAGTCTTAGCGGGACCTCCTACAATGAGCAGTTCTTC. The chain uses TRBV4-3 and TRBJ2-1, with TRBD2 matching 8 bases. CDR3 size: 15 residues. The ends lost 6 bases at V and 0 bases at J; junction bases unmatched: 4. From germline, CDR1 is LGHNA and CDR2 YSLEER.

This clone was seen only a few times. The chain combines TRBV4-1 with TRBJ1-2; 7 bases align to TRBD1. Trimming took 5 bases from V and 8 from J; bases not matched to a gene: 8. This CDR3 region has 13 residues. CDR1 is MGHRA and CDR2 is YSYEKL in the germline V gene. Here the CDR3 reads CASSIEGGGGYTF. DNA for the CDR3: TGCGCCAGCAGCATCGAAGGGGGCGGCGGCTACACCTTC.

In this sample, this clone turned up a few times. The chain has TRBV6-4 and TRBJ1-5; possibly TRBD1 for D (6 bases). The CDR3 runs to 17 residues. V lost 2 bases and J 2 bases, leaving 16 bases between the germline ends. The V gene's germline CDR1 is MRHNA and CDR2 SNTAGT. This chain's CDR3 is CASSDVTGKGRNQPQHF. The CDR3 DNA reads as TGTGCCAGCAGTGACGTAACAGGGAAGGGGCGCAATCAGCCCCAGCATTTT.

The chain is built from TRBV13 and TRBJ1-3; a possible D gene is TRBD1 (5 bases). Germline lookup yields CDR1 PRHDT and CDR2 FYEKMQ (reference sequence). V was cut by 3 bases and J by 4 bases, with 16 bases left in between. The CDR3 runs to 16 residues. CDR3 nucleotides: TGTGCCAGCAGCTTTCGCTCGGGGGAGGCAGGAAACACCATATATTTT. This translates into CASSFRSGEAGNTIYF.

This chain joins TRBV11-2 and TRBJ1-2, with D unclear. The CDR3 extends over 14 amino acids. Germline loops: CDR1 SGHAT, CDR2 FQNNGV. Between the trimmed V and J ends, which lost 6 bases and 4 bases, there was a span of 15 bases. CDR3 sequence reads: CASRALGLGYGYTF. In DNA form, the CDR3 reads TGTGCCAGCAGGGCTTTGGGGTTGGGCTATGGCTACACCTTC.

The chain is built from TRBV28 and TRBJ1-4; TRBD1 might be the D (6 bases). The CDR3 contains 15 residues. Germline CDR1 is MDHEN and CDR2 is SYDVKM. With 3 bases removed from V and 4 bases from J, the gap between germline ends came to 12 bases. CDR3 DNA sequence: TGTGCCAGCAGTTTTTTCGGACAGAGTAATGAAAAACTGTTTTTT. As protein: CASSFFGQSNEKLFF.

The J gene is TRBJ1-4, the V gene TRBV18; D is uncertain. Germline-derived CDR1 and CDR2 are KGHSH and LQKENI. Trimming shortened V by 5 bases and J by 0 bases, and 10 bases separated the two germline ends. The CDR3 runs 15 residues. The CDR3 DNA reads TGTGCCAGCTCAGGAGACACGGCAACTAATGAAAAACTGTTTTTT. This sequence encodes CASSGDTATNEKLFF.

The chain joins TRBV27 to TRBJ2-5; 10 bases are a match to TRBD2. The CDR3 extends over 15 amino acids. V lost 5 bases, J lost 5 bases, and 8 bases stayed unmatched. CDR1 is MNHEY and CDR2 is SMNVEV in the germline V gene (reference sequence). This CDR3 reads CASSRSGGVRETQYF. CDR3 sequence (DNA): TGTGCCAGCAGTAGAAGCGGGGGGGTGCGGGAGACCCAGTACTTC.

This clone has just a few counts. The chain links TRBV25-1 to TRBJ2-1, with 10 positions matching TRBD2. This CDR3 contains 17 residues. V dropped 4 bases and J dropped 9; count of bases not matched to a gene: 15. Germline V gene sequence: CDR1 MGHDK, CDR2 SYGVNS. The CDR3, as DNA: TGTGCCAGCAGTGGGGGCTGGACTAGCGGTCTAGCAGGTGAGCAGTTCTTC. As protein: CASSGGWTSGLAGEQFF.

V gene TRBV28 combines with J gene TRBJ1-2; the match to TRBD1 covers 7 bases. CDR1 is MDHEN and CDR2 is SYDVKM in the germline V gene. The CDR3 consists of 15 residues. V shed 0 bases and J 6 bases; nucleotides not matched to a gene: 7. CDR3 protein: CASSLWDRRENGYTF. CDR3 DNA sequence: TGTGCCAGCAGTTTATGGGACAGGAGGGAGAATGGCTACACCTTC.